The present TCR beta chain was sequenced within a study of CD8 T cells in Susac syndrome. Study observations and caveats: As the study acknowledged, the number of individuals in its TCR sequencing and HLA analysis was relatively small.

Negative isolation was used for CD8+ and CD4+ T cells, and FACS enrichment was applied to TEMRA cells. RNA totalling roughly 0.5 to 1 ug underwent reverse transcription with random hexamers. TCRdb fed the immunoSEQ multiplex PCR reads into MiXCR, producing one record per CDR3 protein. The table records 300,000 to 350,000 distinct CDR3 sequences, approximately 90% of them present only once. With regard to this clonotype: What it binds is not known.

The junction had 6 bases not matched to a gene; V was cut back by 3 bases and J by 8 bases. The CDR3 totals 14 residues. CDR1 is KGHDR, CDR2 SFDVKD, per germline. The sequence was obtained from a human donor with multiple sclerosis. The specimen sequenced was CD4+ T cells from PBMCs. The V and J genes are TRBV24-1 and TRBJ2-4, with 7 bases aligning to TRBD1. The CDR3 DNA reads TGTGCCACCAGTGATCCCCGACAGGGCTACATTCAGTACTTC. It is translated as CATSDPRQGYIQYF.